This T cell receptor (beta chain) was sequenced during a study of CD8+CD57+ T cells in acquired aplastic anemia. Only patients with CD8+CD57+ cell expansion on flow cytometry were chosen for sequencing. TCR beta VDJ and CDR3 profiles were obtained from a genomic DNA template. TCRdb reprocessed the reads with MiXCR, giving one entry per CDR3 protein. The sample lists about 160,000 distinct CDR3 sequences; less than 50% were seen once. The sequenced sample was sorted CD4+, CD8+, or CD8+CD57+ T cells (not recorded which) from PBMCs. This TCR came from a human donor with aplastic anemia.

This CDR3 is CASSIVSGSNNQPQHF. The CDR3 nucleotides are TGTGCCAGTAGTATAGTTTCAGGGTCAAACAATCAGCCCCAGCATTTT. The chain uses TRBV19 and TRBJ1-5, with a weak D call TRBD1 (5 bases). CDR3 length: 16 residues. V was cut by 1 base and J by 3 bases, with 13 bases left in between. CDR1 and CDR2 (germline): LNHDA, SQIVND (reference sequence).